Reported below is one TCR beta chain. The data originate from a study of blood T cell repertoires in COVID-19. In the study overall: Acute and convalescent COVID-19 specimens originated in the United States, Italy and Spain. Sources were T cells, B-cell-depleted T cells, or PBMCs; the material itself was cDNA or gDNA.

As handled by the study authors: Estimation of nucleated cell counts relied on the amplification of reference gene primers. The table came from immunoSEQ multiplex PCR; TCRdb's copy has only in-frame clones and leaves some out. V and J calls and clone size are copied from that table; D and trimming were computed from the DNA. The repertoire holds under 200,000 clones, with roughly 86% as singletons. This CDR3 is built from 15 residues. The J segment lost 3 bases and the V segment lost 5 bases, leaving 10 bases of the junction unmatched. Germline V CDR1 and CDR2: MNHNY, SVGAGI (reference sequence). This clonotype was sampled from a woman older than 75 in a cohort sampled during active or convalescent COVID-19. The sequencing input was peripheral blood. The chain employs TRBV6-6 and TRBJ2-7; 7 bases match TRBD1. The CDR3 loop is CASSPATGAIYEQYF. The CDR3 region has the DNA TGTGCCAGCAGTCCGGCCACAGGGGCGATCTACGAGCAGTACTTC.